This TCR beta chain was sequenced during a study of T cell repertoires in cytomegalovirus infection. The study, taken as a whole, reports: The study identified carriers of CMV plus the relevant HLA from cumulative public TCR beta family frequency.

TCRdb recomputed calls from the reads with MiXCR, one row per CDR3 protein. The data show roughly 250,000 distinct CDR3 sequences, around 12% seen once. For this clonotype: Its target is unknown.

Germline V lookup: CDR1 MDHEN, CDR2 SYDVKM. The CDR3 is 14 amino acids. Trimming stripped 11 bases from V and 4 bases from J, with 20 bases between. Specimen: PBMCs. The V gene is TRBV28, the J gene TRBJ1-2, with D possibly matching TRBD1 (5 bases). This TCR derives from a human donor in good health (CMV status not recorded). Some clones in this sample may be carry-over from other donors' samples. The CDR3 DNA reads as TGTGCCGTACCTTCGGGACTTCCCCTCTATGGCTACACCTTC. It specifies CAVPSGLPLYGYTF.